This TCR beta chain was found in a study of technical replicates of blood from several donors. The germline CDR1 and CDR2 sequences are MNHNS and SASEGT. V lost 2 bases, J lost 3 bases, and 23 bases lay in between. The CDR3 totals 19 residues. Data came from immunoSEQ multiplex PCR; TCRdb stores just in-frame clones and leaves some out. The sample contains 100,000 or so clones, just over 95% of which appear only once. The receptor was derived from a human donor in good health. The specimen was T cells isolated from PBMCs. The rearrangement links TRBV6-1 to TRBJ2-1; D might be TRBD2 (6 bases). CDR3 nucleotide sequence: TGTGCCAGCAGTGAACGGGAGTTAACTAGGGGAAGCTACTACAATGAGCAGTTCTTC. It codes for CASSERELTRGSYYNEQFF.